This T cell receptor (beta chain) was documented in a study of cytomegalovirus exposure and HLA in healthy donors. General study results and limits: The study flagged about 150 TCR beta chains as cytomegalovirus-associated. Presence/absence analyses treated sequencing depth as roughly uniform across donors.

Turning to this clone: The antigen remains undetermined.

The primer mix had 60 Vbeta and 13 Jbeta primers. Clones were sequenced by immunoSEQ multiplex PCR, and TCRdb holds only the in-frame ones, with some missing. This sample has about 100,000 clones; approximately 74% occur once, and the top ten carry roughly 15%. The sequence was obtained from a woman aged 40 to 49 in good health and CMV-seropositive. The specimen was PBMCs.

The CDR3 DNA sequence: TGTGCCATCAGTGAGTTACAGGTTCAAGAGACCCAGTACTTC. It codes for CAISELQVQETQYF. The rearrangement uses TRBV10-3 and TRBJ2-5, with D possibly TRBD1 on 5 matching bases. The CDR3 totals 14 residues. Germline CDR1 ENHRY, CDR2 SYGVKD. The ends were cut back, 1 base at V and 2 bases at J, with 8 bases in the middle.